This T cell receptor beta chain was documented in a study of Ad26.COV2.S vaccination and SARS-CoV-2 variants. Study summary: Participants got Ad26.COV2.S intramuscularly, once or twice 56 days apart.

This CDR3 region has 16 residues. Trimming removed 4 bases from V and 3 bases from J, with 18 bases in between. Germline loops: CDR1 KGHSH, CDR2 LQKENI. Study results and limitations: The placebo group had lower spike-specific TCR breadth than the vaccine recipients did.

Treatment specified: around 19 received Ad26.COV2.S at low or high dose, single or two shots; about 5 received placebo; per-sample allocation not given. Samples were taken on day 63 after the first vaccine or placebo injection. In Boston, an adult donor aged 18-55 years took part. A note on this clone: Its target is not known.

The repertoire was sequenced with immunoSEQ multiplex PCR; TCRdb's copy has only in-frame clones and lacks some. The repertoire has some 390,000 clones, about nine tenths of them found once; the top ten carry around 1.9%. The source was peripheral blood, collected in a trial of Ad26.COV2.S vaccine versus placebo. V gene TRBV18 combines with J gene TRBJ1-2; no firm D call. The receptor's source is a person between 18 and 65 years old who received the Ad26.COV2.S COVID-19 vaccine or a placebo. DNA of the CDR3: TGTGCCAGCTCACGATTCGAGCCGGGTTCGGACTATGGCTACACCTTC. It specifies CASSRFEPGSDYGYTF.